A single sample is the source of the 9 T cell receptor beta chains below, sequenced in a study of blood T cell repertoires in COVID-19 (dated by TCRdb to the early 2020s). Libraries were constructed by the immunoSEQ multiplex PCR assay. As stored in TCRdb, this immuneACCESS dataset retains in-frame rearrangements with V and J assigned. A fraction of the clones does not appear; measured against another copy, unresolved V genes explain less than half of the discrepancy, and the remainder lacks a known reason. The sample data list roughly 300,000 clones, and 65% to 85% of these were observed just once. Of the sample, approximately 1.5% is held by the ten largest clones. Sequences were obtained from peripheral blood. These receptor sequences come from a human donor with COVID-19, enrolled during active disease. The donor label of this sample is uncertain.

CDR3 region: CASSQGLAHGELFF. DNA of the CDR3: TGTGCCAGCAGTCAGGGACTAGCCCACGGGGAGCTGTTTTTT. The J gene is TRBJ2-2, the V gene TRBV28, with 9 nucleotides matching TRBD2. CDR3 size: 14 residues. The J segment lost 7 bases and the V segment lost 5 bases, leaving 5 bases of the junction unmatched. CDR1 and CDR2 from the germline V gene are MDHEN and SYDVKM.

V is TRBV12-3 or TRBV12-4 and J is TRBJ2-4; TRBD2 aligns across 7 bases. V lost 8 bases and J lost 10; bases outside the gene matches: 2. The CDR3 spans 10 residues. The CDR3 reads CASGEGIQYF. Here the CDR3 DNA reads TGTGCCAGCGGGGAGGGAATTCAGTACTTC.

V gene TRBV7-2 combines with J gene TRBJ2-5, with D possibly matching TRBD1 (6 bases). The ends were cut back, 5 bases at V and 2 bases at J, with 24 bases in the middle. The V gene's germline CDR1 is SGHTA and CDR2 FQGNSA. CDR3 length equals 18 residues. CDR3 amino acids: CASSQAIGGGPLQETQYF. CDR3 DNA: TGTGCCAGCAGCCAGGCAATTGGGGGCGGGCCCTTACAAGAGACCCAGTACTTC.

This chain joins TRBV28 and TRBJ1-6; D call uncertain. Germline values: CDR1 MDHEN, CDR2 SYDVKM. Trimming cost V 5 bases and J 10 bases, with 12 bases left between them. The CDR3 has 13 amino acids. The chain's CDR3 is CASSPPAGSPLHF. The CDR3 nucleotides are TGTGCCAGCAGTCCCCCCGCGGGATCACCCCTCCACTTT.

The chain combines TRBV29-1 with TRBJ1-1; 7 bases are a match to TRBD1. The length of the CDR3 is 12 residues. The germline CDR1 and CDR2 sequences are SQVTM and ANQGSEA. With V trimmed by 8 bases and J by 5 bases, 8 bases remained unmatched. The CDR3 reads CSSKGAKTEAFF. CDR3 DNA sequence: TGCAGCTCGAAGGGGGCAAAAACTGAAGCTTTCTTT.

The CDR3 DNA reads TGTGCCAGCAGCGTAGGCGGGAGTGCCTACGAGCAGTACTTC. It is translated as CASSVGGSAYEQYF. This chain joins TRBV9 and TRBJ2-7, with 7 bases lining up with TRBD2. CDR3 length equals 14 residues. Germline V lookup: CDR1 SGDLS, CDR2 YYNGEE. J lost 2 bases, V lost 0 bases, and 2 bases had no gene match. Full variable domain (missing parts from reference TRBV9 and TRBJ2-7): DSGVTQTPKHLITATGQRVTLRCSPRSGDLSVYWYQQSLDQGLQFLIQYYNGEERAKGNILERFSAQQFPDLHSELNLSSLELGDSALYFCASSVGGSAYEQYFGPGTRLTVT.

There are a few counts of this clone. V and J are TRBV6-2 or TRBV6-3 and TRBJ2-2; 10 bases agree with TRBD1. Germline trimming cut 2 bases from V and 7 bases from J; bases unmatched to any gene: 4. CDR3 length equals 15 residues. Per the germline V gene, CDR1 is MNHEY and CDR2 is SVGEGT. CDR3 region: CASSYGDRGNGELFF. CDR3 in DNA: TGTGCCAGCAGTTACGGGGACAGGGGTAACGGGGAGCTGTTTTTT.

The rearrangement links TRBV28 to TRBJ1-2; TRBD1 matches 7 bases. In germline, CDR1 is MDHEN, CDR2 SYDVKM. The CDR3 loop spans 14 amino acids. J lost 8 bases, V lost 1 base, and 7 bases had no gene match. The CDR3 spells CASSLSTGVGGYTF. The CDR3 DNA reads as TGTGCCAGCAGTTTATCCACAGGGGTTGGAGGCTACACCTTC.

The chain recombines TRBV27 with TRBJ1-1; 10 positions match TRBD1. Germline CDR1 and CDR2: MNHEY and SMNVEV (reference sequence). This CDR3 spans 16 amino acids. V was pared by 5 bases and J by 5 bases, with 11 bases of the junction left unmatched. CDR3: CASSPTGTGEGTEAFF. CDR3 coding DNA: TGTGCCAGCAGTCCAACAGGGACAGGGGAAGGTACTGAAGCTTTCTTT.